This record covers a single T cell receptor (beta chain). The data belong to a study of cytomegalovirus exposure and HLA in healthy donors. In the PCR, 60 Vbeta and 13 Jbeta primers were used. Only in-frame clones appear in the TCRdb table, and some are missing; sequencing was by immunoSEQ multiplex PCR. The sample has some 150,000 clones, roughly four fifths seen once. The CDR3 length is 15 residues. Per the germline V gene, CDR1 is SEHNR and CDR2 is FQNEAQ (reference sequence). V dropped 4 bases and J dropped 3 bases, with 16 bases sitting between them. The chain recombines TRBV7-9 with TRBJ2-7; no reliable D call. The TCR was taken from a man aged 45-60 years in good health and CMV-seropositive. The sequenced sample consisted of PBMCs. In DNA, the CDR3 is TGTGCCAGCAGCTCCACAGATTCCCCCTTCTACGAGCAGTACTTC. This codes for CASSSTDSPFYEQYF.